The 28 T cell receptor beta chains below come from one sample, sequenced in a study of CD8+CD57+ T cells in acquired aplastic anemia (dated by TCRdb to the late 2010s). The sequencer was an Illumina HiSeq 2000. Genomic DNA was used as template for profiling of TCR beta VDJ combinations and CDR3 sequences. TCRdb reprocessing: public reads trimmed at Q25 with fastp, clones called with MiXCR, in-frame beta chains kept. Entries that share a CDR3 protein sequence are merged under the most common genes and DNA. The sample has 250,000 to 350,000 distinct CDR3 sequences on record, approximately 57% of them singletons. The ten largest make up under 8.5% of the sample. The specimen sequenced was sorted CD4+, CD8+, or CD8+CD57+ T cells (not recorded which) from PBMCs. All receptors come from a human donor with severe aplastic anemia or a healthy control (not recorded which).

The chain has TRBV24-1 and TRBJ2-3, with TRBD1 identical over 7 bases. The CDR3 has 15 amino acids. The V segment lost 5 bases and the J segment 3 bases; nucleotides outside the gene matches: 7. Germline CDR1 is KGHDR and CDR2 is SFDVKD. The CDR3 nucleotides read TGTGCCACCAGTGGTTCAGGGGGTCAGACAGATACGCAGTATTTT. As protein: CATSGSGGQTDTQYF.

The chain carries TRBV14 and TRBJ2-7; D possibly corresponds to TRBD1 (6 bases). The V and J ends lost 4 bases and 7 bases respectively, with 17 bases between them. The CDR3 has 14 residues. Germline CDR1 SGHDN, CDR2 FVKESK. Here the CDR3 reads CASSLTGNSREQYF. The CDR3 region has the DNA TGTGCCAGCAGCCTAACAGGGAACTCGCGGGAGCAGTACTTC.

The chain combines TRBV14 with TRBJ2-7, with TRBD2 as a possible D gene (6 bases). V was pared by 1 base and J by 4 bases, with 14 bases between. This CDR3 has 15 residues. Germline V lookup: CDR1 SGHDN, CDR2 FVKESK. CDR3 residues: CASSQGRGSIYEQYF. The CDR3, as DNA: TGTGCCAGCAGCCAAGGGCGGGGATCGATTTACGAGCAGTACTTC.

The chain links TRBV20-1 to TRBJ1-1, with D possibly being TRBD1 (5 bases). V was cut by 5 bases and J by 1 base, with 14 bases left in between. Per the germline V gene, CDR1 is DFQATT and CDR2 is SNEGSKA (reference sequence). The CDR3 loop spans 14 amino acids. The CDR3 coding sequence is TGCAGTGCTTCGCGGGGGGGGTGGAACACTGAAGCTTTCTTT. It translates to CSASRGGWNTEAFF.

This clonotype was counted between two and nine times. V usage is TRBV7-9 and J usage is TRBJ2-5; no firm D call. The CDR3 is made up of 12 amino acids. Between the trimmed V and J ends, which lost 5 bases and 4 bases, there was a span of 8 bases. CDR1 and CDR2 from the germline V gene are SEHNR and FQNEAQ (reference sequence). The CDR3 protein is CASSPRGETQYF. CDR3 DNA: TGTGCCAGCAGCCCCCGAGGAGAGACCCAGTACTTC.

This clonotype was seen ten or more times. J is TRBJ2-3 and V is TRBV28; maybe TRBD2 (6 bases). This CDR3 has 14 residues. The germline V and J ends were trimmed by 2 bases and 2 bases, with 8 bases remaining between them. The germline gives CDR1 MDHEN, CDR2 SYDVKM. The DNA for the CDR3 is TGTGCCAGCAGTTTAGGACTAAACACAGATACGCAGTATTTT. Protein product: CASSLGLNTDTQYF.

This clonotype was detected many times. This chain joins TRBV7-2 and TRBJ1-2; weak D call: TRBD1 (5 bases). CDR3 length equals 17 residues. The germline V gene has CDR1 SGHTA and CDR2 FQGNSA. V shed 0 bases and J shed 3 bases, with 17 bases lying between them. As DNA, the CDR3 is TGTGCCAGCAGCTTAGCTAGGGCGGCTAGGGGCGACTATGGCTACACCTTC. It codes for CASSLARAARGDYGYTF.

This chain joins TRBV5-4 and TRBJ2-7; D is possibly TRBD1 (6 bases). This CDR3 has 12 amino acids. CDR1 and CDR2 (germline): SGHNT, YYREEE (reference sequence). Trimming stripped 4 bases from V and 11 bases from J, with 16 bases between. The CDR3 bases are TGTGCCAGCAGCCTGCTAGGACAGTTTGAGTACTTC. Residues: CASSLLGQFEYF.

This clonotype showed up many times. In DNA form, the CDR3 reads TGTGCCAGCATTGAGTCTGGGGGGTTCACTGAAGCTTTCTTT. Its translation: CASIESGGFTEAFF. V is TRBV25-1 and J is TRBJ1-1; tentatively, D is TRBD1 (5 bases). CDR1 is MGHDK, CDR2 SYGVNS, per germline. Trimming pared 7 bases from V and 4 bases from J, leaving 16 bases between. The CDR3 loop spans 14 amino acids.

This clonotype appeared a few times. CDR3 in amino acids: CSAKRGLDTEAFF. The CDR3 nucleotides read TGCAGTGCGAAACGAGGGTTGGACACTGAAGCTTTCTTT. The chain combines TRBV20-1 with TRBJ1-1; no clear D gene. The CDR3 covers 13 residues. CDR1 is DFQATT, CDR2 SNEGSKA, per germline (reference sequence). Trimming cost V 6 bases and J 3 bases, with 14 bases left between them.

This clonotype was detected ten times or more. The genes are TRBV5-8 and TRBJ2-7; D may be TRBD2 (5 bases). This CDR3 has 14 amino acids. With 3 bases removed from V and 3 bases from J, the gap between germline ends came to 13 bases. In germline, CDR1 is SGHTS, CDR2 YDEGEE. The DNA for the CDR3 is TGTGCCAGCAGCTCACCCGGGGTTATCTACGAGCAGTACTTC. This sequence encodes CASSSPGVIYEQYF.

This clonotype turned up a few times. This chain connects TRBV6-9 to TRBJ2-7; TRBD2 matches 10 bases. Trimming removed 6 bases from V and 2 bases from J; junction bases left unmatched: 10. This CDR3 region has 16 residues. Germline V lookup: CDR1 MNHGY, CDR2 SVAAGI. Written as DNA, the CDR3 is TGTGCCAGCAGCCCTTCTAGCGGGAGTCCCCCCTACGAGCAGTACTTC. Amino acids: CASSPSSGSPPYEQYF.

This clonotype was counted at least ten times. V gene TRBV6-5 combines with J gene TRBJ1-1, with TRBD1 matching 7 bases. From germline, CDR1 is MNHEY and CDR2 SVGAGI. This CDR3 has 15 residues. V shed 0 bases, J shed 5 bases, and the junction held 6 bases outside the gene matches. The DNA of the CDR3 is TGTGCCAGCAGTTACTCGGGCACAGGGGATACTGAAGCTTTCTTT. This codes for CASSYSGTGDTEAFF.

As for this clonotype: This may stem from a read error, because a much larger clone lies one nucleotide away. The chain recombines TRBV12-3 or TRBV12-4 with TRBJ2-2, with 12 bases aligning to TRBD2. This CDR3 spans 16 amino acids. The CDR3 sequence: CASSFRLAGGTGELSF. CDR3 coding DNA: TGTGCCAGCAGTTTCAGGCTAGCGGGGGGGACCGGGGAGCTGTCTTTT.

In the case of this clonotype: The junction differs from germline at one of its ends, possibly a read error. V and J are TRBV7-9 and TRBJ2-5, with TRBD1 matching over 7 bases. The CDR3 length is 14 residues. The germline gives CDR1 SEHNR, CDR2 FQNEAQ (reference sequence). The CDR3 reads CASRPTGDQETQYF. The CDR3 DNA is TGTGCCAGCAGGCCTACAGGGGATCAAGAGACTCAGTACTTC.

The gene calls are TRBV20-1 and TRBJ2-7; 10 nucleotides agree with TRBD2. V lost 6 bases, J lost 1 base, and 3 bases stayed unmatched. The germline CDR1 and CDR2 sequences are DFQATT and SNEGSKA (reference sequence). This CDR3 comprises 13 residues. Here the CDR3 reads CSALLAGSYEQYF. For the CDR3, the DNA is TGCAGTGCCCTACTAGCGGGGTCCTACGAGCAGTACTTC.

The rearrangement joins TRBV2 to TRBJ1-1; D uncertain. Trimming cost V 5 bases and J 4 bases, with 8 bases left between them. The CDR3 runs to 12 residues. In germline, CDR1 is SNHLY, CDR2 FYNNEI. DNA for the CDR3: TGTGCCAGCAGTCGGGTTGGCACTGAAGCTTTCTTT. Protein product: CASSRVGTEAFF.

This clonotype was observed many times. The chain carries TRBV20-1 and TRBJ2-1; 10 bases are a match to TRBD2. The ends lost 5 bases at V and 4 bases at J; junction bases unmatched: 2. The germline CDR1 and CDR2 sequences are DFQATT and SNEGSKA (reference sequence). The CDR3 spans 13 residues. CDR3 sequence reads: CSARTSGYNEQFF. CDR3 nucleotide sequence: TGCAGTGCTCGGACTAGCGGTTACAATGAGCAGTTCTTC.

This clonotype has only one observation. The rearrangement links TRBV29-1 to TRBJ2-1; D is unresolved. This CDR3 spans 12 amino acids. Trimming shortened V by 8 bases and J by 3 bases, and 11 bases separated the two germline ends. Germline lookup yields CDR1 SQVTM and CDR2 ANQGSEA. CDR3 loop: CSMSAYYNEQFF. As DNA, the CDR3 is TGCAGCATGAGTGCGTACTACAATGAGCAGTTCTTC.

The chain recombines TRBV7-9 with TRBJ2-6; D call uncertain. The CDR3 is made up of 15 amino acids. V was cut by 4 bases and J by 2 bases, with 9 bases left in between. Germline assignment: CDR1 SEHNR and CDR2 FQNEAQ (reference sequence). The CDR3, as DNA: TGTGCCAGCAGCTACACAGCCACTGGGGCCAACGTCCTGACTTTC. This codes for CASSYTATGANVLTF.

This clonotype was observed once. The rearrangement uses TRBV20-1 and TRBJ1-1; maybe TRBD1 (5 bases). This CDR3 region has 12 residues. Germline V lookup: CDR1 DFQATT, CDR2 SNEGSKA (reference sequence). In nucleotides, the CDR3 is TGCAGGCCCACCGGGGGGAACACTGAAGCTTTCTTT. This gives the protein CRPTGGNTEAFF.

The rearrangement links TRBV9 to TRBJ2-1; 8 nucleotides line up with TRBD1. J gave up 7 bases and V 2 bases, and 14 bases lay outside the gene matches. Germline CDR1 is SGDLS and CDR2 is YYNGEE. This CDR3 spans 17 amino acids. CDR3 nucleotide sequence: TGTGCCAGCAGCGTTGGCCCAACGCAGGGGGCGGTTAATGAGCAGTTCTTC. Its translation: CASSVGPTQGAVNEQFF.

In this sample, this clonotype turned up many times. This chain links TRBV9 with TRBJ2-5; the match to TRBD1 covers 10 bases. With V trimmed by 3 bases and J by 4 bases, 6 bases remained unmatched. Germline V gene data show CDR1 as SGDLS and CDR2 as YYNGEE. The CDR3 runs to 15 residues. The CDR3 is CASSAHDRGRETQYF. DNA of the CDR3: TGTGCCAGCAGCGCACACGACAGGGGGCGAGAGACCCAGTACTTC.

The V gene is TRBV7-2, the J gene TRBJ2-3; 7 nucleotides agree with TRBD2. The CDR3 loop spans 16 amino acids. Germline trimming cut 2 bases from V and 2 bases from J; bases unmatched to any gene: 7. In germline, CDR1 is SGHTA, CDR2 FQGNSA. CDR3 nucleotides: TGTGCCAGCAGCTTACGGGTAGCGGGCCCCACAGATACGCAGTATTTT. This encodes CASSLRVAGPTDTQYF.

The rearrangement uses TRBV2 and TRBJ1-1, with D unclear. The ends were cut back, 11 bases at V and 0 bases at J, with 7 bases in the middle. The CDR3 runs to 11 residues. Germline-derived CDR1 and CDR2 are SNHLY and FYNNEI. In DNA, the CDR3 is TGTGCCGGAACACTGAACACTGAAGCTTTCTTT. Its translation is CAGTLNTEAFF. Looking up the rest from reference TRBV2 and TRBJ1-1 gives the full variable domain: EPEVTQTPSHQVTQMGQEVILRCVPISNHLYFYWYRQILGQKVEFLVSFYNNEISEKSEIFDDQFSVERPDGSNFTLKIRSTKLEDSAMYFCAGTLNTEAFFGQGTRLTVV.

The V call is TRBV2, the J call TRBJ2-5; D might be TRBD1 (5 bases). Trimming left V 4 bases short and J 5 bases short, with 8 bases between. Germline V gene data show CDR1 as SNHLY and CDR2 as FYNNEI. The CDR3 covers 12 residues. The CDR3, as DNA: TGTGCCAGCAGTGGGGGCGCCGAGACCCAGTACTTC. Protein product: CASSGGAETQYF.

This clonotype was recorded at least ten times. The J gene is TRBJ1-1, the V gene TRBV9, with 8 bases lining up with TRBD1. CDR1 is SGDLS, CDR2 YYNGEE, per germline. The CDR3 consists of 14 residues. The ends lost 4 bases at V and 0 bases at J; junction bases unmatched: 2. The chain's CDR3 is CASSMGQVNTEAFF. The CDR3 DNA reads TGTGCCAGCAGCATGGGACAGGTGAACACTGAAGCTTTCTTT.

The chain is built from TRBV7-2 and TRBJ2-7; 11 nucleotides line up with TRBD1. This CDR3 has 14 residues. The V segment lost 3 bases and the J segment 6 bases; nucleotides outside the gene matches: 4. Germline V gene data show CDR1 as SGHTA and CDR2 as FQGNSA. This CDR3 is CASSFLGTGGEQYF. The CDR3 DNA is TGTGCCAGCAGCTTTTTGGGGACAGGGGGCGAGCAGTACTTC.